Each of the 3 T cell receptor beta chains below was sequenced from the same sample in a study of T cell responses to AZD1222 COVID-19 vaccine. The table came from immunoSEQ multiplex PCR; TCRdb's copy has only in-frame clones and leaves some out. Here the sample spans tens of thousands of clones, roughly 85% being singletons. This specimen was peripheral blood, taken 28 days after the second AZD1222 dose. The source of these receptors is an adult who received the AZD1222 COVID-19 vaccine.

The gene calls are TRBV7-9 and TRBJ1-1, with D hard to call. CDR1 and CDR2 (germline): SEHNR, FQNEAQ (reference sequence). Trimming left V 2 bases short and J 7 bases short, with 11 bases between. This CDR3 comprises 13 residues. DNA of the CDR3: TGTGCCAGCAGCTTACTTCTCGAACGTGAAGCTTTCTTT. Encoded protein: CASSLLLEREAFF. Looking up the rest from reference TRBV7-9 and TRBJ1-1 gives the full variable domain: DTGVSQNPRHKITKRGQNVTFRCDPISEHNRLYWYRQTLGQGPEFLTYFQNEAQLEKSRLLSDRFSAERPKGSFSTLEIQRTEQGDSAMYLCASSLLLEREAFFGQGTRLTVV.

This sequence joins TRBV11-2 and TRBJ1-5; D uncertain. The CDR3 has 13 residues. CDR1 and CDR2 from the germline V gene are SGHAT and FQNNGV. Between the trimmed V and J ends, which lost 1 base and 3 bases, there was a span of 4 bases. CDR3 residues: CASSLGNNQPQHF. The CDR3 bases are TGTGCCAGCAGCTTAGGAAACAATCAGCCCCAGCATTTT.

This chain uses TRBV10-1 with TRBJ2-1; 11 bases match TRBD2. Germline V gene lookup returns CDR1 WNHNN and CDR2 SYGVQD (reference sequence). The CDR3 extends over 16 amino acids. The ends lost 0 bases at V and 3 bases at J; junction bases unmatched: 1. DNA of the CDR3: TGCGCCAGCAGTGAGTCGACTAGCGGGATCTACAATGAGCAGTTCTTC. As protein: CASSESTSGIYNEQFF.